This passage covers 11 T cell receptor beta chains from one sample sequenced in a study of T cell responses to AZD1222 COVID-19 vaccine. Generated by immunoSEQ multiplex PCR, the TCRdb table keeps only in-frame clones and is missing some. The sample lists around 160,000 clones, roughly 94% occurring once. Sample: peripheral blood, taken on day 0 of AZD1222 vaccination. The receptors derive from an adult in good health.

The rearrangement links TRBV2 to TRBJ2-7, with D maybe TRBD2 (5 bases). Looked up from germline, CDR1 is SNHLY and CDR2 is FYNNEI. V was clipped by 4 bases and J by 4 bases, with 14 bases between them. There are 14 residues in the CDR3. CDR3 residues: CASSVGNRGYEQYF. CDR3 nucleotide sequence: TGTGCCAGCAGTGTAGGCAACCGGGGTTACGAGCAGTACTTC.

V and J are TRBV7-9 and TRBJ2-7, with 9 bases identical to TRBD1. Germline V gene sequence: CDR1 SEHNR, CDR2 FQNEAQ (reference sequence). J was trimmed by 5 bases and V by 3 bases; bases with no gene match: 2. CDR3 length: 13 residues. Written as DNA, the CDR3 is TGTGCCAGCAGCTTGGGACAGGGAAACGAGCAGTACTTC. Its translation is CASSLGQGNEQYF.

The chain couples TRBV3-1 (or the pseudogene TRBV3-2) to TRBJ2-1; 9 nucleotides match TRBD2. The CDR3 length is 16 residues. Unmatched junction bases numbered 13, after V lost 4 bases and J lost 9 bases. CDR1 LGHDT and CDR2 YNNKEL come from the germline V gene (reference sequence). The CDR3 DNA is TGTGCCAGCAGCCGGATAGCGGGAGAAGTAAACCCTGAGCAGTTCTTC. It codes for CASSRIAGEVNPEQFF.

This chain joins TRBV2 and TRBJ2-1; maybe TRBD2 (6 bases). The CDR3 sequence is 13 residues long. Per the germline V gene, CDR1 is SNHLY and CDR2 is FYNNEI. The V end lost 9 bases, the J end lost 7 bases, and 16 bases lay between the germline ends. CDR3 in DNA: TGTGCCAGATCTAGCGTCGCGGGGAATGAGCAGTTCTTC. Its protein product is CARSSVAGNEQFF.

The J gene is TRBJ2-1, the V gene TRBV5-6; D could derive from TRBD1 or TRBD2 (5 bases each). The CDR3 length is 17 residues. The V gene lost 4 bases and the J gene lost 0 bases, with 17 bases spanning the gap. The germline CDR1 and CDR2 sequences are SGHDT and YYEEEE. The CDR3 DNA reads TGTGCCAGCAGCCGCGCCGGGGCACTGAGCTCCTACAATGAGCAGTTCTTC. It encodes CASSRAGALSSYNEQFF. The full variable domain, its missing parts supplied by reference TRBV5-6 and TRBJ2-1, is DAGVTQSPTHLIKTRGQQVTLRCSPKSGHDTVSWYQQALGQGPQFIFQYYEEEERQRGNFPDRFSGHQFPNYSSELNVNALLLGDSALYLCASSRAGALSSYNEQFFGPGTRLTVL.

The rearrangement links TRBV9 to TRBJ1-1; a weak D match, TRBD1 (5 bases). CDR1 and CDR2 from the germline V gene are SGDLS and YYNGEE. Trimming cost V 3 bases and J 5 bases, with 14 bases left between them. The CDR3 covers 14 residues. Written as DNA, the CDR3 is TGTGCCAGCAGCGCGACAGTCCCGATAACTGAAGCTTTCTTT. Encoded protein: CASSATVPITEAFF. The whole variable domain, remainder taken from reference TRBV9 and TRBJ1-1, is DSGVTQTPKHLITATGQRVTLRCSPRSGDLSVYWYQQSLDQGLQFLIQYYNGEERAKGNILERFSAQQFPDLHSELNLSSLELGDSALYFCASSATVPITEAFFGQGTRLTVV.

The rearrangement uses TRBV6-5 and TRBJ2-7, with TRBD2 matching 8 bases. The CDR3 is 15 amino acids. CDR1 MNHEY and CDR2 SVGAGI come from the germline V gene. V gave up 2 bases and J gave up 0 bases; unmatched junction bases: 3. CDR3 nucleotide sequence: TGTGCCAGCAGTTACGAGGCGGGGGGCTCCTACGAGCAGTACTTC. This gives the protein CASSYEAGGSYEQYF.

The J gene is TRBJ1-2, the V gene TRBV10-3; weak D call: TRBD1 (6 bases). Trimming pared 3 bases from V and 0 bases from J, leaving 20 bases between. Per the germline V gene, CDR1 is ENHRY and CDR2 is SYGVKD. The CDR3 has 18 amino acids. This CDR3 reads CAISDPADRGYANYGYTF. The CDR3 DNA is TGTGCCATCAGTGACCCGGCGGACAGAGGATATGCTAACTATGGCTACACCTTC.

DNA for the CDR3: TGTGCCACCCTGGGGCGGGTGGGCCTCTATGGCTACACCTTC. Translating it yields CATLGRVGLYGYTF. V gene TRBV6-5 combines with J gene TRBJ1-2; TRBD1 might be the D (5 bases). The length of the CDR3 is 14 residues. Trimming removed 10 bases at V and 4 bases at J, with 19 bases between. CDR1 and CDR2 (germline): MNHEY, SVGAGI.

This chain joins TRBV28 and TRBJ2-1; 10 bases match TRBD2. The CDR3 length is 17 residues. From germline, CDR1 is MDHEN and CDR2 SYDVKM. V shed 8 bases and J 0 bases; nucleotides not matched to a gene: 10. The CDR3 sequence is CASCPGLAISSYNEQFF. The CDR3 nucleotides are TGTGCCAGCTGCCCGGGACTAGCGATTAGCTCCTACAATGAGCAGTTCTTC.

The gene calls are TRBV7-2 and TRBJ2-1; 9 bases align to TRBD1. Germline V gene data show CDR1 as SGHTA and CDR2 as FQGNSA. The CDR3 has 14 amino acids. V dropped 1 base and J dropped 8; count of bases not matched to a gene: 3. The CDR3 DNA sequence: TGTGCCAGCAGCTTAGTTCGGGACAGGGATGAGCAGTTCTTC. This gives the protein CASSLVRDRDEQFF.